This T cell receptor (beta chain) was recovered during a study of shared clonotypes between healthy human individuals. Study as a whole: Ranging from 18 to 49 in age, donors were two women and three men.

Trimming took 0 bases from V and 2 from J, leaving 12 bases between them. This CDR3 has 16 amino acids. Germline V gene lookup returns CDR1 SGHRS and CDR2 YFSETQ. In the study's own analysis: For the immunoSEQ data, sequences were junction-only without quality scores, so filtering differed. The repertoire was sequenced with immunoSEQ multiplex PCR; TCRdb's copy has only in-frame clones and lacks some. V, J and clone size derive from that table, while D and trimming were established from the DNA sequence. Of a few million clones listed, roughly nine tenths are singletons. Material: naive CD4+ T cells sorted from blood. Subset noted: CD45RA+ positively selected. This clonotype was sampled from a man aged 18 to 30 in good health. V and J are TRBV5-1 and TRBJ1-3; the D gene is possibly TRBD1 (6 bases). This chain's CDR3 is CASSLGVQGTGNTIYF. CDR3 coding DNA: TGCGCCAGCAGCTTGGGTGTTCAGGGGACTGGAAACACCATATATTTT.